Presented here are 20 T cell receptor beta chains from one specimen sequenced in a study of blood T cells in healthy people across ages (dated by TCRdb to about 2015). Library preparation was by 5' RACE. The sequencer listed for this sample is Illumina HiSeq 2500. The second PCR ran for roughly 7 to 11 cycles and used a J-beta primer mix along with a sample-barcoded 5' primer. Through fastp at Q25 and MiXCR, TCRdb rebuilt clones from the public reads, retaining in-frame beta chains. Under each unique CDR3 protein, matching rows form one entry showing the most common genes and DNA. The sample data list hundreds of thousands of distinct CDR3 sequences, and under 25% of these were observed just once. Roughly 3.6% of the sample is taken by the ten largest. Specimen: blood. Source of these receptors: a man aged 65-85 years in good health.

With regard to this clonotype: At one boundary the junction diverges from the germline segment, which might be a read error. V usage is TRBV25-1 and J usage is TRBJ2-3; possibly TRBD1 for D (5 bases). The germline CDR1 and CDR2 sequences are MGHDK and SYGVNS. CDR3 length: 15 residues. The CDR3, as DNA: TGTGCCAGCAGTGAATTGACAGAGCGCACAGATAGGCAGTATTTT. Encoded protein: CASSELTERTDRQYF.

This clonotype has just a few counts. The chain carries TRBV24-1 and TRBJ2-3, with 10 nucleotides matching TRBD2. CDR3 length: 15 amino acids. Germline V CDR1 and CDR2: KGHDR, SFDVKD. The V gene end was trimmed by 4 bases and the J gene end by 5 bases; junction bases not matched to a gene: 5. Here the CDR3 DNA reads TGTGCCACCAGTGACCAGCGGGAGGGGATAGATACGCAGTATTTT. It yields the protein CATSDQREGIDTQYF.

This clonotype came up a few times. This sequence joins TRBV5-1 and TRBJ2-5; 7 bases align to TRBD2. This CDR3 has 16 amino acids. V lost 0 bases and J lost 2; bases outside the gene matches: 7. Germline V gene data show CDR1 as SGHRS and CDR2 as YFSETQ. CDR3 amino acids: CASSLEAGDPQETQYF. CDR3 nucleotide sequence: TGCGCCAGCAGCTTGGAGGCGGGAGATCCTCAAGAGACCCAGTACTTC.

This clonotype was detected a few times. V is TRBV5-1 and J is TRBJ2-1; possibly TRBD2 for D (5 bases). This CDR3 region has 16 residues. The ends were cut back, 1 base at V and 5 bases at J, with 16 bases in the middle. CDR1 and CDR2 from the germline V gene are SGHRS and YFSETQ. This CDR3 reads CASSLLLGEPHNEQFF. CDR3 nucleotides: TGCGCCAGCAGCTTGCTTCTGGGAGAACCACACAATGAGCAGTTCTTC.

Only a few counts were recorded for this clonotype. The CDR3 sequence: CASSVGQHSGNTIYF. CDR3 nucleotide sequence: TGTGCCAGCAGTGTGGGACAGCACTCTGGAAACACCATATATTTT. The V call is TRBV2, the J call TRBJ1-3, with TRBD1 matching 7 bases. Germline V CDR1 and CDR2: SNHLY, FYNNEI. V gave up 4 bases and J gave up 0 bases; unmatched junction bases: 3. The CDR3 is 15 amino acids.

This clonotype was seen only a few times. The chain joins TRBV19 to TRBJ2-1, with 8 bases fitting TRBD2. This CDR3 spans 13 amino acids. Germline V gene lookup returns CDR1 LNHDA and CDR2 SQIVND (reference sequence). V trimming: 7 bases; J trimming: 4 bases; junction bases outside the gene matches: 3. CDR3 in DNA: TGTGCCAGTACTAGCGGGCAGTACAATGAGCAGTTCTTC. It is translated as CASTSGQYNEQFF.

The chain recombines TRBV18 with TRBJ2-1, with TRBD2 matching over 9 bases. The length of the CDR3 is 13 residues. Germline V lookup: CDR1 KGHSH, CDR2 LQKENI. J was trimmed by 9 bases and V by 3 bases; bases with no gene match: 3. CDR3 sequence: CASSPGLAPEQFF. DNA of the CDR3: TGTGCCAGCTCACCCGGACTAGCGCCTGAGCAGTTCTTC.

This chain links TRBV6-4 with TRBJ2-1; 9 nucleotides match TRBD2. Germline loops: CDR1 MRHNA, CDR2 SNTAGT. This CDR3 comprises 14 residues. Unmatched junction bases numbered 8, after V lost 6 bases and J lost 8 bases. CDR3: CASRTLAGAHEQFF. The DNA for the CDR3 is TGTGCCAGCAGAACATTAGCGGGAGCCCATGAGCAGTTCTTC.

In its sample, this clonotype was seen once. V is TRBV4-3 and J is TRBJ2-1; 10 positions agree with TRBD2. The CDR3 totals 16 residues. Unmatched junction bases numbered 3, after V lost 1 base and J lost 3 bases. The germline gives CDR1 LGHNA, CDR2 YSLEER. DNA for the CDR3: TGCGCCAGCAGCCAAGTAGCGGGAGGTCTCTACAATGAGCAGTTCTTC. Translated: CASSQVAGGLYNEQFF.

This clonotype was counted only a few times. The J gene is TRBJ2-1, the V gene TRBV5-1; D is perhaps TRBD1 or TRBD2 (5 bases each). This CDR3 is built from 15 residues. The V gene lost 5 bases and the J gene lost 1 base, with 13 bases spanning the gap. Per germline, CDR1 SGHRS and CDR2 YFSETQ. CDR3 bases: TGCGCCAGCAGATCGTGGGGGAGTTCCTACAATGAGCAGTTCTTC. It is translated as CASRSWGSSYNEQFF.

The rearrangement links TRBV6-5 to TRBJ2-7, with a weak D call TRBD1 (6 bases). The CDR3 contains 15 residues. Trimming removed 6 bases from V and 2 bases from J, with 17 bases in between. The germline V gene has CDR1 MNHEY and CDR2 SVGAGI. The CDR3 coding sequence is TGTGCCAGCAGCCCCAGGACAGCTGACACCTACGAGCAGTACTTC. Translated: CASSPRTADTYEQYF.

V gene TRBV18 combines with J gene TRBJ2-7; D is possibly TRBD1 (6 bases). Germline V gene data show CDR1 as KGHSH and CDR2 as LQKENI. With 3 bases removed from V and 0 bases from J, the gap between germline ends came to 15 bases. There are 16 residues in the CDR3. The CDR3 loop reads CASSPGTTGYSYEQYF. The CDR3 region has the DNA TGTGCCAGCTCACCGGGCACAACAGGGTACTCCTACGAGCAGTACTTC.

CDR3 sequence reads: CASSPRGLAGYEQYF. The CDR3 bases are TGTGCCAGCAGCCCTAGGGGACTAGCTGGGTACGAGCAGTACTTC. This chain joins TRBV28 and TRBJ2-7, with 9 bases aligning to TRBD2. The germline V gene has CDR1 MDHEN and CDR2 SYDVKM. The V gene end was trimmed by 6 bases and the J gene end by 4 bases; junction bases not matched to a gene: 10. The CDR3 spans 15 residues.

This clonotype was seen ten or more times. The genes are TRBV5-1 and TRBJ2-1; possible D gene TRBD2, 6 bases. The CDR3 has 16 amino acids. V lost 2 bases and J lost 1, with 13 bases in between. CDR1 SGHRS and CDR2 YFSETQ come from the germline V gene. The CDR3 reads CASSLVSGGSYNEQFF. CDR3 DNA: TGCGCCAGCAGCTTAGTTAGCGGAGGATCCTACAATGAGCAGTTCTTC.

This clonotype was detected only a few times. The gene calls are TRBV12-3 or TRBV12-4 and TRBJ2-1, with TRBD2 matching 9 bases. The V gene end was trimmed by 0 bases and the J gene end by 6 bases; junction bases not matched to a gene: 3. The CDR3 sequence is 15 residues long. CDR3: CASSLASGSSNEQFF. In nucleotides, the CDR3 is TGTGCCAGCAGTTTAGCTAGCGGGAGTTCCAATGAGCAGTTCTTC.

The rearrangement joins TRBV24-1 to TRBJ2-2; D may match TRBD1 or TRBD2 (6 bases each). V lost 4 bases and J 7 bases, leaving 18 bases between the germline ends. This CDR3 has 16 residues. From germline, CDR1 is KGHDR and CDR2 SFDVKD. The CDR3 DNA reads as TGTGCCACCAGTGACCCGACCCCGGGGGCGAGCGGGGAGCTGTTTTTT. Encoded protein: CATSDPTPGASGELFF.

This clonotype was observed a handful of times. V gene TRBV24-1 combines with J gene TRBJ2-7, with 8 bases matching TRBD1. This CDR3 comprises 17 residues. Losses at the gene ends were 1 base for V and 1 base for J; bases not matched to a gene: 8. The V gene's germline CDR1 is KGHDR and CDR2 SFDVKD. The CDR3 here is CATSDFGGQERSYEQYF. The CDR3, as DNA: TGTGCCACCAGTGATTTCGGGGGACAGGAGAGATCCTACGAGCAGTACTTC.

This chain uses TRBV20-1 with TRBJ2-1; D is tentatively TRBD1 or TRBD2 (5 bases each). V lost 0 bases to trimming and J lost 3 bases, with 12 bases between them. The CDR3 runs to 15 residues. Germline CDR1 is DFQATT and CDR2 is SNEGSKA (reference sequence). In DNA form, the CDR3 reads TGCAGTGCTAGAGATATGACGGGGCACTACAATGAGCAGTTCTTC. Protein product: CSARDMTGHYNEQFF.

The gene calls are TRBV5-1 and TRBJ2-1; 7 bases fit TRBD1. The J call may be wrong; the DNA end is better matched by TRBJ2-7. The CDR3 runs 14 residues. The germline V gene has CDR1 SGHRS and CDR2 YFSETQ. The CDR3 here is CASSLEGAGNEQYF. The CDR3 nucleotides are TGCGCCAGCAGCTTGGAGGGGGCAGGAAACGAGCAGTACTTC.

This chain joins TRBV4-3 and TRBJ2-1; tentative D call: TRBD1 (6 bases). Germline V gives CDR1 LGHNA, CDR2 YSLEER. CDR3 size: 17 residues. Trimming took 1 base from V and 3 from J, leaving 16 bases between them. DNA of the CDR3: TGCGCCAGCAGCCAAGCGACAGGTTCTTTGGGCTACAATGAGCAGTTCTTC. It yields the protein CASSQATGSLGYNEQFF.